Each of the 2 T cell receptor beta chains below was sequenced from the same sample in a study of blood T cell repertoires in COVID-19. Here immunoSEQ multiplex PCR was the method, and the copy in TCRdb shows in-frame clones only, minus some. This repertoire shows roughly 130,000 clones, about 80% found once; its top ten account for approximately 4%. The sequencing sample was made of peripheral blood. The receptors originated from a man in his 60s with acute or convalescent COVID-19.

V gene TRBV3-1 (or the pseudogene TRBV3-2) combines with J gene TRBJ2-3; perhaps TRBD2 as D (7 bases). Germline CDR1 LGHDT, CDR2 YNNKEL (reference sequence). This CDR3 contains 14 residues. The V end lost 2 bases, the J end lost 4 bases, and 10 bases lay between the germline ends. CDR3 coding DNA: TGTGCCAGCAGCCAACGAGGGGGGGCAGATACGCAGTATTTT. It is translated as CASSQRGGADTQYF.

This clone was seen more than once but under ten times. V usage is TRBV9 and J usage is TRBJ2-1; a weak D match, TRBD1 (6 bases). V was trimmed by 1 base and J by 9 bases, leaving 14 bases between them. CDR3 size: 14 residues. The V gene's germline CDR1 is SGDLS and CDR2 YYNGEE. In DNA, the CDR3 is TGTGCCAGCAGCGTATCCCCACAGGGCGGTGAGCAGTTCTTC. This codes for CASSVSPQGGEQFF.